Each of the 22 T cell receptor beta chains below was sequenced from the same sample in a study of human T cells and chemical hapten exposure. TCRdb called the RACE reads again in MiXCR, with one record for every CDR3 protein. The data hold more than 70,000 distinct CDR3 sequences, with approximately 9.7% observed a single time. Described time point: healthy volunteer bleed at 2 weeks. Researchers extracted total RNA from unfractionated whole blood. The material sequenced was whole blood. The receptors come from a female donor in good health. Some clones in this sample may be carry-over from other donors' samples.

The J gene is TRBJ2-7, the V gene TRBV5-6; D unresolved. V was pared by 0 bases and J by 3 bases, with 4 bases between. CDR1 is SGHDT and CDR2 is YYEEEE in the germline V gene. The CDR3 runs 12 residues. The DNA for the CDR3 is TGTGCCAGCAGCTTGGGGAACTACGAGCAGTACTTC. It codes for CASSLGNYEQYF.

The chain joins TRBV5-4 to TRBJ2-1, with TRBD2 matching 9 bases. This CDR3 region has 20 residues. V was pared by 5 bases and J by 9 bases, with 27 bases of the junction left unmatched. CDR1 is SGHNT and CDR2 is YYREEE in the germline V gene (reference sequence). The DNA for the CDR3 is TGTGCCAGCAGTCCCACCTGGGCGGGAGGGCCATTTGTATTTTACTGTGAGCAGTTCTTC. Protein sequence: CASSPTWAGGPFVFYCEQFF.

This clonotype has a count of ten or more. The V and J genes are TRBV3-1 and TRBJ2-7; tentative D call: TRBD2 (5 bases). The CDR3 has 14 amino acids. Germline V gene sequence: CDR1 LGHDT, CDR2 YNNKEL (reference sequence). V lost 1 base, J lost 4 bases, and 11 bases lay in between. CDR3 protein: CASSQALDFYEQYF. CDR3 bases: TGTGCCAGCAGCCAAGCCCTGGACTTTTACGAGCAGTACTTC.

This clonotype was seen more than once but under ten times. The genes are TRBV7-6 and TRBJ1-6; D unclear. V lost 5 bases, J lost 9 bases, and 17 bases lay in between. The CDR3 consists of 15 residues. Germline V gene lookup returns CDR1 SGHVS and CDR2 FNYEAQ. DNA for the CDR3: TGTGCCAGCAGCCTCTCTGGTTTTGAGAGTTCACCCCTCCACTTT. Protein product: CASSLSGFESSPLHF.

Many counts were recorded for this clonotype. The genes are TRBV7-9 and TRBJ2-7, with D unresolved. V lost 1 base and J lost 3, with 10 bases in between. Per germline, CDR1 SEHNR and CDR2 FQNEAQ (reference sequence). The length of the CDR3 is 14 residues. In nucleotides, the CDR3 is TGTGCCAGCAGCTTAGATGGCGGATACTACGAGCAGTACTTC. This encodes CASSLDGGYYEQYF.

There are many counts of this clonotype. This chain uses TRBV6-6 with TRBJ1-1, with TRBD1 identical over 7 bases. V gave up 5 bases and J gave up 7 bases; unmatched junction bases: 1. This CDR3 is 11 amino acids long. Germline-derived CDR1 and CDR2 are MNHNY and SVGAGI (reference sequence). The CDR3 sequence: CASSRDSEAFF. The DNA of the CDR3 is TGTGCCAGCAGTAGGGACAGTGAAGCTTTCTTT.

This chain links TRBV12-3 or TRBV12-4 with TRBJ1-3, with D tentatively TRBD1 (5 bases). The CDR3 covers 12 residues. V was clipped by 10 bases and J by 8 bases, with 15 bases between them. CDR3 residues: CAMEKGTDTIYF. The DNA for the CDR3 is TGTGCCATGGAAAAGGGGACGGACACCATATATTTT.

A few counts support this clonotype. The V gene is TRBV12-3 or TRBV12-4, the J gene TRBJ2-1; a weak D match, TRBD1 (6 bases). The CDR3 runs to 14 residues. V lost 3 bases, J lost 4 bases, and 10 bases lay in between. The CDR3 loop reads CASSFRTAYNEQFF. CDR3 sequence (DNA): TGTGCCAGCAGTTTTAGGACAGCATACAATGAGCAGTTCTTC.

This sequence joins TRBV12-3 or TRBV12-4 and TRBJ2-1, with D perhaps TRBD2 (6 bases). V was clipped by 2 bases and J by 3 bases, with 8 bases between them. CDR3 size: 14 residues. This chain's CDR3 is CASSLREHYNEQFF. CDR3 bases: TGTGCCAGCAGTTTACGGGAGCACTACAATGAGCAGTTCTTC.

There are many counts of this clonotype. The chain joins TRBV29-1 to TRBJ2-5; the D is unclear. Germline-derived CDR1 and CDR2 are SQVTM and ANQGSEA. V lost 0 bases and J lost 14, with 10 bases in between. The CDR3 has 10 amino acids. The CDR3 DNA sequence: TGCAGCGTTGAAGAGGACGAAAACTACTTC. Protein sequence: CSVEEDENYF. The full variable domain, with the rest looked up from reference TRBV29-1 and TRBJ2-5, is SAVISQKPSRDICQRGTSLTIQCQVDSQVTMMFWYRQQPGQSLTLIATANQGSEATYESGFVIDKFPISRPNLTFSTLTVSNMSPEDSSIYLCSVEEDENYFGPGTRLLVL.

The rearrangement uses TRBV12-3 or TRBV12-4 and TRBJ2-7, with D tentatively TRBD2 (7 bases). V lost 5 bases and J lost 5, with 16 bases in between. This CDR3 has 14 residues. The CDR3 nucleotides are TGTGCCAGCAGTCTCGGGGGGCGAATTCACGAGCAGTACTTC. Its translation: CASSLGGRIHEQYF.

This clonotype was recorded many times. The chain has TRBV29-1 and TRBJ2-5; the D gene could be TRBD1 or TRBD2 (5 bases each). The CDR3 extends over 13 amino acids. Germline V CDR1 and CDR2: SQVTM, ANQGSEA. V lost 8 bases to trimming and J lost 5 bases, with 18 bases between them. The CDR3 sequence: CSQTRWGKETQYF. DNA of the CDR3: TGCAGCCAAACCCGGTGGGGGAAGGAGACCCAGTACTTC.

This clonotype was detected only once. CDR3 region: CATSGPRTDTQYF. Here the CDR3 DNA reads TGTGCCACCAGTGGTCCCCGCACAGATACGCAGTATTTT. This chain links TRBV24-1 with TRBJ2-3, with unresolved D. The CDR3 sequence is 13 residues long. Trimming stripped 5 bases from V and 1 base from J, with 6 bases between. The germline CDR1 and CDR2 sequences are KGHDR and SFDVKD.

This clonotype appeared many times. The V gene is TRBV2, the J gene TRBJ1-6; D gene ambiguous. This CDR3 contains 13 residues. The germline V gene encodes CDR1 SNHLY and CDR2 FYNNEI. V shed 8 bases and J shed 3 bases, with 8 bases lying between them. The CDR3, as DNA: TGTGCCAGCTCAGAGAACTATAATTCACCCCTCCACTTT. Residues: CASSENYNSPLHF.

The chain is built from TRBV6-2 or TRBV6-3 and TRBJ2-7, with D tentatively TRBD2 (7 bases). The CDR3 covers 13 residues. Per the germline V gene, CDR1 is MNHEY and CDR2 is SVGEGT. V lost 6 bases, J lost 7 bases, and 16 bases lay in between. In DNA form, the CDR3 reads TGTGCCAGCAGATCCGGGGGGCCGGAAGAGCAGTACTTC. It specifies CASRSGGPEEQYF.

There are many counts of this clonotype. CDR3 sequence reads: CASSLSGGSETQYF. The CDR3 coding sequence is TGTGCCAGCAGTTTATCAGGCGGTTCTGAGACCCAGTACTTC. This sequence joins TRBV28 and TRBJ2-5; D unclear. Per the germline V gene, CDR1 is MDHEN and CDR2 is SYDVKM. CDR3 length: 14 residues. The germline V and J ends were trimmed by 1 base and 5 bases, with 11 bases remaining between them.

The chain links TRBV6-2 or TRBV6-3 to TRBJ2-5, with D tentatively TRBD1 (6 bases). The CDR3 length is 13 residues. Germline assignment: CDR1 MNHEY and CDR2 SVGEGT. V was shortened by 5 bases and J by 1 base, with 8 bases between the two germline ends. CDR3 nucleotide sequence: TGTGCCAGCAGTCGGACAGTCCAAGAGACCCAGTACTTC. Its translation: CASSRTVQETQYF.

The genes are TRBV5-4 and TRBJ2-5; D remains ambiguous. The V end lost 4 bases, the J end lost 2 bases, and 15 bases lay between the germline ends. The germline V gene encodes CDR1 SGHNT and CDR2 YYREEE (reference sequence). This CDR3 contains 15 residues. CDR3 sequence (DNA): TGTGCCAGCAGCCGGATTGACGATAGTCAAGAGACCCAGTACTTC. This gives the protein CASSRIDDSQETQYF.

There are many counts of this clonotype. This chain joins TRBV7-9 and TRBJ2-3, with D perhaps TRBD1 (6 bases). V lost 4 bases and J 2 bases, leaving 13 bases between the germline ends. The CDR3 runs to 15 residues. CDR1 and CDR2 from the germline V gene are SEHNR and FQNEAQ (reference sequence). CDR3 protein: CASSSGQLDTDTQYF. The CDR3 nucleotides read TGTGCCAGCAGCTCCGGACAGCTGGACACAGATACGCAGTATTTT.

Only a few counts were recorded for this clonotype. This chain uses TRBV28 with TRBJ2-5, with 7 bases fitting TRBD2. Germline trimming cut 7 bases from V and 4 bases from J; bases unmatched to any gene: 15. The germline gives CDR1 MDHEN, CDR2 SYDVKM. The CDR3 extends over 16 amino acids. CDR3 protein: CASKEAGVGPRETQYF. The CDR3 bases are TGTGCCAGCAAAGAGGCGGGAGTGGGCCCTCGAGAGACCCAGTACTTC. Together with reference TRBV28 and TRBJ2-5, the CDR3 gives the full variable domain: DVKVTQSSRYLVKRTGEKVFLECVQDMDHENMFWYRQDPGLGLRLIYFSYDVKMKEKGDIPEGYSVSREKKERFSLILESASTNQTSMYLCASKEAGVGPRETQYFGPGTRLLVL.

This clonotype was counted only a few times. The CDR3 reads CASRKTSTGELFF. In DNA form, the CDR3 reads TGTGCCAGCAGGAAAACCAGTACCGGGGAGCTGTTTTTT. This sequence joins TRBV6-2 or TRBV6-3 and TRBJ2-2; D is unresolved. Deletions cut 6 bases from V and 5 bases from J, with 10 bases between. In germline, CDR1 is MNHEY, CDR2 SVGEGT. The CDR3 contains 13 residues.

This clonotype was detected ten times or more. This chain connects TRBV6-1 to TRBJ1-5; 9 positions match TRBD1. The CDR3 has 13 amino acids. The V gene's germline CDR1 is MNHNS and CDR2 SASEGT. Trimming at V came to 4 bases and at J to 6 bases, leaving 1 base not matched to a gene. CDR3 sequence reads: CASSVDRGQPQHF. The DNA for the CDR3 is TGTGCCAGCAGTGTGGACAGGGGTCAGCCCCAGCATTTT.